This record looks at one TCR beta chain sequence and its context. The sample originates from a study of blood T cells in healthy people across ages. CDR3 length: 13 residues. After removal of 5 bases from V and 6 bases from J, the junction contained 9 bases not matched to a gene. Germline V gene lookup returns CDR1 DFQATT and CDR2 SNEGSKA (reference sequence). A second PCR of 7 to 11 cycles used a sample-barcoded 5' primer and a J-beta primer mix. A tag from a template-switch adaptor with 12 random nucleotides marked each cDNA molecule. TCRdb redid the calling of the 5' RACE reads with MiXCR, one entry per CDR3 protein. In the table there are roughly 800,000 distinct CDR3 sequences, about 55% of which are singletons.

The rearrangement joins TRBV20-1 to TRBJ1-2; TRBD1 agrees at 7 bases. This TCR was recovered from an elderly man in good health. The sequenced sample was blood. DNA of the CDR3: TGCAGTGCTCACGAAAGGGGGCTAGATGGCTACACCTTC. Translating gives CSAHERGLDGYTF.